These 32 T cell receptor beta chains were sequenced from one sample in a study of blood T cells in healthy people across ages. A second 7 to 11 cycle PCR used barcoded and J-beta primers. TCRdb fed the 5' RACE reads into MiXCR, producing one record per CDR3 protein. Of about 760,000 distinct CDR3 sequences in the sample, just over 55% were seen once. Sequencing was done on a sample of blood. The receptors here all came from a man in his forties in good health.

V is TRBV15 and J is TRBJ1-6; 7 bases are shared with TRBD1. CDR3 length equals 15 residues. Germline loops: CDR1 LNHNV, CDR2 YYDKDF (reference sequence). V lost 2 bases and J lost 10; bases outside the gene matches: 8. The CDR3 sequence: CATSRPDREGSPLHF. The CDR3 DNA reads TGTGCCACCAGCAGACCTGACAGGGAGGGGTCACCCCTCCACTTT.

This clonotype came up a few times. The chain employs TRBV5-1 and TRBJ2-5; TRBD2 aligns across 10 bases. This CDR3 is built from 18 residues. V was pared by 0 bases and J by 4 bases, with 12 bases of the junction left unmatched. Germline CDR1 and CDR2: SGHRS and YFSETQ. In DNA, the CDR3 is TGCGCCAGCAGCTTGGCCGTCTCTAGCGGGAGCCTCGTAGAGACCCAGTACTTC. It is translated as CASSLAVSSGSLVETQYF.

The chain uses TRBV4-1 and TRBJ2-7; perhaps TRBD1 as D (5 bases). CDR3 size: 15 residues. The V and J ends lost 3 bases and 0 bases respectively, with 12 bases between them. Germline values: CDR1 MGHRA, CDR2 YSYEKL. CDR3 region: CASSQPRQSSYEQYF. The CDR3 DNA sequence: TGCGCCAGCAGCCAGCCCAGACAGTCCTCCTACGAGCAGTACTTC.

The chain combines TRBV27 with TRBJ2-2; D is perhaps TRBD1 (5 bases). The V end lost 4 bases, the J end lost 5 bases, and 8 bases lay between the germline ends. The CDR3 is 13 amino acids. Looked up from germline, CDR1 is MNHEY and CDR2 is SMNVEV (reference sequence). This chain's CDR3 is CASSYRITGELFF. CDR3 sequence (DNA): TGTGCCAGCAGTTACAGGATTACCGGGGAGCTGTTTTTT.

This chain connects TRBV4-3 to TRBJ2-7; tentative D call: TRBD1 (5 bases). This CDR3 region has 16 residues. V was cut by 0 bases and J by 3 bases, with 15 bases left in between. Germline V gene sequence: CDR1 LGHNA, CDR2 YSLEER. CDR3 in DNA: TGCGCCAGCAGCCAAGATCGCCCTACAGGTTACTACGAGCAGTACTTC. Amino acid sequence: CASSQDRPTGYYEQYF.

This clonotype was detected a few times. The chain is built from TRBV11-2 and TRBJ2-7; 8 bases align to TRBD2. The CDR3 has 15 residues. V was clipped by 0 bases and J by 5 bases; unmatched bases: 6. Germline lookup yields CDR1 SGHAT and CDR2 FQNNGV. For the CDR3, the DNA is TGTGCCAGCAGCTTAGACCCAGCGGGAGCGAACGAGCAGTACTTC. Encoded protein: CASSLDPAGANEQYF.

The chain carries TRBV29-1 and TRBJ2-3; 13 positions agree with TRBD2. The CDR3 spans 15 residues. Germline CDR1 is SQVTM and CDR2 is ANQGSEA. V was pared by 7 bases and J by 2 bases, with 6 bases of the junction left unmatched. CDR3 region: CSAEGLAGNTDTQYF. The CDR3, as DNA: TGCAGCGCCGAGGGACTAGCGGGAAACACAGATACGCAGTATTTT.

Here the CDR3 reads CSVRTFRTDIQYF. DNA of the CDR3: TGCAGCGTTCGTACATTTCGAACGGACATTCAGTACTTC. The V gene is TRBV29-1, the J gene TRBJ2-4, with D unclear. Germline V gene sequence: CDR1 SQVTM, CDR2 ANQGSEA. With 5 bases removed from V and 8 bases from J, the gap between germline ends came to 16 bases. The CDR3 is 13 amino acids. The variable domain in full, with the rest retrieved from reference TRBV29-1 and TRBJ2-4, is SAVISQKPSRDICQRGTSLTIQCQVDSQVTMMFWYRQQPGQSLTLIATANQGSEATYESGFVIDKFPISRPNLTFSTLTVSNMSPEDSSIYLCSVRTFRTDIQYFGAGTRLSVL.

The chain is built from TRBV7-6 and TRBJ2-7, with TRBD2 as a possible D gene (5 bases). There are 14 residues in the CDR3. V lost 5 bases, J lost 3 bases, and 14 bases lay in between. Germline V lookup: CDR1 SGHVS, CDR2 FNYEAQ. The CDR3 sequence is CASSTDLAGYEQYF. Written as DNA, the CDR3 is TGTGCCAGCAGCACGGACCTGGCGGGCTACGAGCAGTACTTC. Full variable domain (remainder filled in from reference TRBV7-6 and TRBJ2-7): GAGVSQSPRYKVTKRGQDVALRCDPISGHVSLYWYRQALGQGPEFLTYFNYEAQQDKSGLPNDRFSAERPEGSISTLTIQRTEQRDSAMYRCASSTDLAGYEQYFGPGTRLTVT.

Only a few counts were recorded for this clonotype. The rearrangement uses TRBV6-5 and TRBJ1-1; TRBD1 is a possible D gene (5 bases). The germline V gene has CDR1 MNHEY and CDR2 SVGAGI. The germline V and J ends were trimmed by 5 bases and 4 bases, with 11 bases remaining between them. The CDR3 is 13 amino acids. The chain's CDR3 is CASSPPGATEAFF. CDR3 nucleotide sequence: TGTGCCAGCAGTCCCCCCGGGGCCACTGAAGCTTTCTTT.

The chain is built from TRBV6-2 or TRBV6-3 and TRBJ2-3, with D tentatively TRBD2 (5 bases). V lost 2 bases and J 5 bases, leaving 14 bases between the germline ends. Germline V lookup: CDR1 MNHEY, CDR2 SVGEGT. This CDR3 is built from 15 residues. This CDR3 reads CASSYGGWGGDTQYF. The CDR3 nucleotides are TGTGCCAGCAGTTACGGAGGTTGGGGTGGAGATACGCAGTATTTT.

This clonotype was counted a few times. This rearrangement joins TRBV13 to TRBJ2-5, with 7 bases aligning to TRBD1. This CDR3 has 17 residues. From germline, CDR1 is PRHDT and CDR2 FYEKMQ (reference sequence). V lost 2 bases to trimming and J lost 2 bases; unmatched junction nucleotides: 11. In nucleotides, the CDR3 is TGTGCCAGCAGCTTATCCCAGACAGGGTACCAACAAGAGACCCAGTACTTC. Protein: CASSLSQTGYQQETQYF. Full variable domain (outside the CDR3, taken from reference TRBV13 and TRBJ2-5): AAGVIQSPRHLIKEKRETATLKCYPIPRHDTVYWYQQGPGQDPQFLISFYEKMQSDKGSIPDRFSAQQFSDYHSELNMSSLELGDSALYFCASSLSQTGYQQETQYFGPGTRLLVL.

This clonotype was detected a few times. The V gene is TRBV6-2 or TRBV6-3, the J gene TRBJ2-3; D may be TRBD2 (5 bases). CDR1 is MNHEY and CDR2 is SVGEGT in the germline V gene. The CDR3 has 14 residues. The germline V and J ends were trimmed by 6 bases and 7 bases, with 17 bases remaining between them. DNA for the CDR3: TGTGCCAGCAGCGTACCGACTACACGACATACGCAGTATTTT. This translates into CASSVPTTRHTQYF.

The chain links TRBV28 to TRBJ2-7; a weak D match, TRBD1 (6 bases). The germline V gene encodes CDR1 MDHEN and CDR2 SYDVKM. V lost 2 bases to trimming and J lost 2 bases, with 10 bases between them. The CDR3 is made up of 14 amino acids. The CDR3 sequence is CASSLGQRTYEQYF. CDR3 nucleotides: TGTGCCAGCAGTTTAGGACAGAGAACCTACGAGCAGTACTTC. Variable domain in full (rest from reference TRBV28 and TRBJ2-7): DVKVTQSSRYLVKRTGEKVFLECVQDMDHENMFWYRQDPGLGLRLIYFSYDVKMKEKGDIPEGYSVSREKKERFSLILESASTNQTSMYLCASSLGQRTYEQYFGPGTRLTVT.

This chain uses TRBV27 with TRBJ2-6; 10 bases align to TRBD1. This CDR3 has 18 residues. The trim removed 5 bases at V and 1 base at J, leaving 8 bases unmatched. The germline gives CDR1 MNHEY, CDR2 SMNVEV (reference sequence). CDR3 sequence reads: CASSPWDRGCSGANVLTF. The CDR3 DNA sequence: TGTGCCAGCAGTCCTTGGGACAGGGGATGTTCTGGGGCCAACGTCCTGACTTTC.

About this clonotype itself: Possible read error: a much larger clone is one base away. V usage is TRBV11-2 and J usage is TRBJ2-4; the match to TRBD1 covers 9 bases. Gene TRBJ2-5 matches the end of the DNA better, so the J call may be wrong. The CDR3 is made up of 15 amino acids. From germline, CDR1 is SGHAT and CDR2 FQNNGV. The CDR3: CTSSLSPGQGETQYF. CDR3 coding DNA: TGTACCAGCAGCTTAAGTCCGGGACAGGGCGAGACCCAGTACTTC.

This chain uses TRBV15 with TRBJ2-1, with D perhaps TRBD1 (5 bases). The J call is doubtful: the DNA matches TRBJ2-7 better. This CDR3 has 17 residues. Germline assignment: CDR1 LNHNV and CDR2 YYDKDF (reference sequence). Here the CDR3 DNA reads TGTGCCACCAGCGACCAACGACAGCCCGCTTTTTGCGACGAGCAGTACTTC. It is translated as CATSDQRQPAFCDEQYF.

The V gene is TRBV29-1, the J gene TRBJ1-2; D unresolved. Trimming shortened V by 3 bases and J by 6 bases, and 2 bases separated the two germline ends. The germline gives CDR1 SQVTM, CDR2 ANQGSEA. This CDR3 contains 9 residues. The CDR3 nucleotides are TGCAGCGTTGATCATGGCTACACCTTC. Encoded protein: CSVDHGYTF.

The table lists this clonotype with many counts. The genes are TRBV7-9 and TRBJ2-7, with 9 bases aligning to TRBD1. V was pared by 5 bases and J by 3 bases, with 17 bases of the junction left unmatched. The CDR3 runs to 18 residues. Germline lookup yields CDR1 SEHNR and CDR2 FQNEAQ (reference sequence). The CDR3 DNA is TGTGCCAGCAGCCCAAAACAATTCGGGGGACAGGGCAACTACGAGCAGTACTTC. Encoded protein: CASSPKQFGGQGNYEQYF.

The chain uses TRBV7-2 and TRBJ2-5, with TRBD1 matching over 12 bases. The ends lost 4 bases at V and 11 bases at J; junction bases unmatched: 8. The germline V gene encodes CDR1 SGHTA and CDR2 FQGNSA. The CDR3 has 14 residues. The CDR3 DNA follows: TGTGCCAGCAGCTCCGGGACAGGGGGCACTAGGCAGTACTTC. It is translated as CASSSGTGGTRQYF.

The chain carries TRBV9 and TRBJ2-1; 11 nucleotides agree with TRBD2. Germline trimming cut 2 bases from V and 5 bases from J; bases unmatched to any gene: 3. This CDR3 region has 15 residues. Germline V gene sequence: CDR1 SGDLS, CDR2 YYNGEE. The CDR3 sequence is CASSVVAGGNNEQFF. CDR3 nucleotides: TGTGCCAGCAGCGTGGTAGCGGGAGGGAACAATGAGCAGTTCTTC.

This clonotype was observed a few times. The genes are TRBV5-1 and TRBJ2-1; D unresolved. The CDR3 runs 12 residues. The ends were cut back, 1 base at V and 9 bases at J, with 8 bases in the middle. CDR1 is SGHRS and CDR2 is YFSETQ in the germline V gene. In DNA form, the CDR3 reads TGCGCCAGCAGCTTGTCGGTAGGTGAGCAGTTCTTC. It encodes CASSLSVGEQFF.

This clonotype was counted a single time. The chain recombines TRBV11-3 with TRBJ2-5; possibly TRBD1 for D (6 bases). Trimming removed 0 bases from V and 4 bases from J, with 18 bases in between. The CDR3 consists of 17 residues. The germline V gene has CDR1 SGHNT and CDR2 YENEEA. CDR3 bases: TGTGCCAGCAGCTTAGACCAATACGGGGACAACTCAGAGACCCAGTACTTC. Encoded protein: CASSLDQYGDNSETQYF. Together with reference TRBV11-3 and TRBJ2-5, the CDR3 gives the full variable domain: EAGVVQSPRYKIIEKKQPVAFWCNPISGHNTLYWYLQNLGQGPELLIRYENEEAVDDSQLPKDRFSAERLKGVDSTLKIQPAELGDSAVYLCASSLDQYGDNSETQYFGPGTRLLVL.

Concerning this clonotype itself: At one end, the junction sequence differs from germline, possibly due to a read error. This chain links TRBV14 with TRBJ2-1; possibly TRBD2 for D (6 bases). Germline V gene lookup returns CDR1 SGHDN and CDR2 FVKESK. This CDR3 contains 16 residues. CDR3 coding DNA: TGCGCCAGCAGCCTTCGCGGGATCAGCTCCTGCAATGAGCAGTTCTTC. This gives the protein CASSLRGISSCNEQFF.

V gene TRBV20-1 combines with J gene TRBJ2-3; 9 nucleotides align to TRBD2. The germline V gene encodes CDR1 DFQATT and CDR2 SNEGSKA (reference sequence). This CDR3 is built from 14 residues. The trim removed 5 bases at V and 1 base at J, leaving 4 bases unmatched. The CDR3 bases are TGCAGTGCTCTGGCGGGAGGGGGCACAGATACGCAGTATTTT. Translating gives CSALAGGGTDTQYF.

The chain has TRBV20-1 and TRBJ2-5; TRBD2 aligns across 10 bases. The closer fit of TRBJ2-7 to the DNA end suggests the J call may be wrong. Germline CDR1 and CDR2: DFQATT and SNEGSKA (reference sequence). This CDR3 is built from 15 residues. The CDR3 nucleotides read TGCAGTGCTGAGCCGGGACTAGCGATTTTATACGAGCAGTACTTC. Amino acids: CSAEPGLAILYEQYF.

In its sample, this clonotype was seen a few times. This chain uses TRBV29-1 with TRBJ2-7; TRBD1 matches 12 bases. The CDR3 loop spans 12 amino acids. From germline, CDR1 is SQVTM and CDR2 ANQGSEA. The V and J ends lost 7 bases and 10 bases, in that order; junction bases with no gene match: 8. CDR3 sequence: CSGGSGTGGQYF. CDR3 bases: TGCAGCGGGGGATCCGGGACAGGGGGCCAGTACTTC.

The V and J genes are TRBV7-8 and TRBJ1-1; D unclear. In germline, CDR1 is SGHVS, CDR2 FQNEAQ. Between the trimmed V and J ends, which lost 4 bases and 3 bases, there was a span of 9 bases. This CDR3 spans 13 amino acids. The CDR3 is CASSSQEYTEAFF. The CDR3, as DNA: TGTGCCAGCAGCTCCCAGGAATACACTGAAGCTTTCTTT.

The chain carries TRBV3-1 and TRBJ2-7; the D gene could be TRBD1 or TRBD2 (5 bases each). Trimming took 4 bases from V and 3 from J, leaving 7 bases between them. This CDR3 comprises 12 residues. Germline V gene data show CDR1 as LGHDT and CDR2 as YNNKEL (reference sequence). For the CDR3, the DNA is TGTGCCAGCAGCCGAGGGGACTACGAGCAGTACTTC. Its protein is CASSRGDYEQYF.

This clonotype was recorded many times. The V gene is TRBV7-9, the J gene TRBJ2-3, with D tentatively TRBD1 (5 bases). Germline CDR1 and CDR2: SEHNR and FQNEAQ (reference sequence). The CDR3 contains 13 residues. V was shortened by 5 bases and J by 0 bases, with 6 bases between the two germline ends. The CDR3: CASSPGSTDTQYF. DNA of the CDR3: TGTGCCAGCAGCCCAGGGAGCACAGATACGCAGTATTTT.

The rearrangement links TRBV18 to TRBJ1-4; D is unclear. The V end lost 3 bases, the J end lost 7 bases, and 12 bases lay between the germline ends. This CDR3 is built from 14 residues. The germline V gene has CDR1 KGHSH and CDR2 LQKENI. In nucleotides, the CDR3 is TGTGCCAGCTCACCCTTGCAGGTGGGTGAAAAACTGTTTTTT. Residues: CASSPLQVGEKLFF.

The chain uses TRBV10-3 and TRBJ2-5, with D perhaps TRBD1 or TRBD2 (6 bases each). The V gene lost 6 bases and the J gene lost 11 bases, with 22 bases spanning the gap. This CDR3 has 14 residues. Germline V gene sequence: CDR1 ENHRY, CDR2 SYGVKD. CDR3 coding DNA: TGTGCCATCAGACCGCCAGGGGCCTCGGGGGAGCAGTACTTC. The encoded protein is CAIRPPGASGEQYF.